One sample yielded the 30 T cell receptor beta chains listed below, sequenced in a study of cytomegalovirus exposure and HLA in healthy donors (dated by TCRdb to about 2017). Preparation of the library involved the immunoSEQ multiplex PCR assay. For the multiplex PCR, a mixture combining 60 forward primers for TCR Vbeta segments and 13 reverse primers for TCR Jbeta segments was used. TCRdb provides this immuneACCESS table in a form limited to in-frame rearrangements. Some clones are lacking; in checked studies, under half of them reflect an unresolved V gene, and why the rest are absent is not known. Here the sample has some 170,000 clones; around three quarters occur a single time. The ten largest clones take up less than 4.5% of the sample. The sample comprised PBMCs. These receptors were collected from a man between 25 and 39 years old in good health and CMV-seropositive.

The chain combines TRBV6-5 with TRBJ1-4, with 9 bases fitting TRBD1. V trimming: 6 bases; J trimming: 8 bases; junction bases outside the gene matches: 4. The CDR3 has 13 amino acids. The germline gives CDR1 MNHEY, CDR2 SVGAGI. The CDR3 DNA is TGTGCCAGCAGAAACAGGGGGCAGGAAAAACTGTTTTTT. Protein sequence: CASRNRGQEKLFF.

The chain links TRBV2 to TRBJ2-7; TRBD2 agrees at 15 bases. The CDR3 runs to 15 residues. V trimming: 4 bases; J trimming: 5 bases; junction bases outside the gene matches: 3. Germline V CDR1 and CDR2: SNHLY, FYNNEI. The CDR3 sequence: CASSVGLAGGDEQYF. CDR3 DNA sequence: TGTGCCAGCAGTGTTGGACTAGCGGGGGGGGACGAGCAGTACTTC. The full variable domain, completed using reference TRBV2 and TRBJ2-7, is EPEVTQTPSHQVTQMGQEVILRCVPISNHLYFYWYRQILGQKVEFLVSFYNNEISEKSEIFDDQFSVERPDGSNFTLKIRSTKLEDSAMYFCASSVGLAGGDEQYFGPGTRLTVT.

V gene TRBV6-5 combines with J gene TRBJ1-3; 8 bases agree with TRBD1. In germline, CDR1 is MNHEY, CDR2 SVGAGI. The CDR3 spans 15 residues. V lost 6 bases to trimming and J lost 4 bases; unmatched junction nucleotides: 8. CDR3 loop: CASRSGQERGNTIYF. The CDR3, as DNA: TGTGCCAGCAGATCGGGACAGGAGAGAGGAAACACCATATATTTT.

This clone was detected only a few times. In DNA, the CDR3 is TGTGCCACCAGCAAGGGACAGGCGAGCTCTGGGGCCAACGTCCTGACTTTC. Residues: CATSKGQASSGANVLTF. This sequence joins TRBV15 and TRBJ2-6, with 8 bases identical to TRBD1. The germline gives CDR1 LNHNV, CDR2 YYDKDF (reference sequence). The junction had 5 bases not matched to a gene; V was cut back by 4 bases and J by 0 bases. The CDR3 is 17 residues long.

This sequence joins TRBV6-5 and TRBJ2-7; D is uncertain. This CDR3 has 13 residues. V lost 2 bases and J 7 bases, leaving 12 bases between the germline ends. Germline V gene sequence: CDR1 MNHEY, CDR2 SVGAGI. The CDR3 DNA is TGTGCCAGCAGTTACGGGCCCTTGGGTGAGCAGTACTTC. This encodes CASSYGPLGEQYF.

This clone was recorded only once. This chain connects TRBV9 to TRBJ2-2; 9 bases line up with TRBD2. The CDR3 spans 17 residues. V lost 0 bases to trimming and J lost 0 bases; unmatched junction nucleotides: 3. From germline, CDR1 is SGDLS and CDR2 YYNGEE. The CDR3 DNA reads TGTGCCAGCAGCGTAGCACTAGCGGGCCCGAACACCGGGGAGCTGTTTTTT. Translating gives CASSVALAGPNTGELFF.

The rearrangement joins TRBV27 to TRBJ1-1; possibly TRBD1 for D (6 bases). V was pared by 6 bases and J by 3 bases, with 20 bases between. CDR3 length: 16 amino acids. Germline CDR1 reads MNHEY; CDR2 reads SMNVEV (reference sequence). This CDR3 reads CASRSKSQGAHTEAFF. CDR3 DNA sequence: TGTGCCAGCAGGTCCAAATCACAGGGAGCCCACACTGAAGCTTTCTTT.

The chain couples TRBV6-1 to TRBJ2-3; maybe TRBD2 (6 bases). The CDR3 is 13 amino acids. Trimming cost V 7 bases and J 3 bases, with 11 bases left between them. Germline CDR1 MNHNS, CDR2 SASEGT. The CDR3 protein is CASTLGGTDTQYF. The CDR3 DNA follows: TGTGCCAGCACGTTGGGGGGAACAGATACGCAGTATTTT.

This clone is a singleton in its sample. This chain connects TRBV19 to TRBJ2-3; maybe TRBD1 (6 bases). The germline V and J ends were trimmed by 5 bases and 7 bases, with 19 bases remaining between them. This CDR3 is 15 amino acids long. Germline V gene lookup returns CDR1 LNHDA and CDR2 SQIVND (reference sequence). The CDR3 is CASSSYRTEGYTQYF. CDR3 coding DNA: TGTGCCAGTAGTTCCTACCGGACAGAGGGGTATACGCAGTATTTT.

The chain has TRBV15 and TRBJ1-5; D uncertain. Germline assignment: CDR1 LNHNV and CDR2 YYDKDF (reference sequence). This CDR3 has 13 residues. V was trimmed by 5 bases and J by 1 base, leaving 6 bases between them. The CDR3 region is CATSLQSNQPQHF. The CDR3 coding sequence is TGTGCCACCAGCTTACAGAGCAATCAGCCCCAGCATTTT.

This sequence joins TRBV28 and TRBJ1-4, with D possibly matching TRBD1 (6 bases). The CDR3 runs to 14 residues. Germline lookup yields CDR1 MDHEN and CDR2 SYDVKM. Trimming pared 6 bases from V and 8 bases from J, leaving 16 bases between. The CDR3 DNA reads TGTGCCAGCAGAGCGCAGGGGAATCCCGAAAAACTGTTTTTT. It is translated as CASRAQGNPEKLFF.

V usage is TRBV7-2 and J usage is TRBJ1-1, with 8 bases fitting TRBD1. This CDR3 is 14 amino acids long. Per the germline V gene, CDR1 is SGHTA and CDR2 is FQGNSA. V gave up 6 bases and J gave up 3 bases; unmatched junction bases: 6. The CDR3 DNA is TGTGCCAGCAGTCGACAGGGGTTGGACACTGAAGCTTTCTTT. Translation: CASSRQGLDTEAFF.

This clone was recorded a few times. The rearrangement links TRBV5-1 to TRBJ2-5; 7 nucleotides match TRBD1. J gave up 5 bases and V 2 bases, and 9 bases lay outside the gene matches. Germline V gene lookup returns CDR1 SGHRS and CDR2 YFSETQ. The CDR3 covers 15 residues. CDR3 residues: CASSFIEGGKETQYF. DNA of the CDR3: TGCGCCAGCAGCTTCATCGAAGGGGGCAAGGAGACCCAGTACTTC.

The genes are TRBV5-1 and TRBJ2-3; 9 nucleotides agree with TRBD2. There are 17 residues in the CDR3. V shed 0 bases, J shed 2 bases, and the junction held 7 bases outside the gene matches. Germline V gene data show CDR1 as SGHRS and CDR2 as YFSETQ. This chain's CDR3 is CASSLGSGGLYTDTQYF. CDR3 DNA sequence: TGCGCCAGCAGCTTGGGTAGCGGGGGCTTATACACAGATACGCAGTATTTT.

The chain combines TRBV7-2 with TRBJ1-5; a possible D gene is TRBD1 (5 bases). This CDR3 is built from 15 residues. Germline CDR1 is SGHTA and CDR2 is FQGNSA. The V end lost 5 bases, the J end lost 1 base, and 12 bases lay between the germline ends. The CDR3 DNA sequence: TGTGCCAGCAGCCGGCGCGGGGACAGCAATCAGCCCCAGCATTTT. Translated, it gives CASSRRGDSNQPQHF.

The chain has TRBV5-6 and TRBJ2-1; 9 bases agree with TRBD1. CDR3 size: 15 residues. The germline CDR1 and CDR2 sequences are SGHDT and YYEEEE. V lost 1 base to trimming and J lost 5 bases; unmatched junction nucleotides: 4. The CDR3 DNA follows: TGTGCCAGCAGCTTGCCGGGACAGGGCCACAATGAGCAGTTCTTC. Translating gives CASSLPGQGHNEQFF.

The CDR3 sequence: CASSRNQWEQYF. As DNA, the CDR3 is TGTGCCAGCAGCCGCAACCAGTGGGAGCAGTACTTC. This chain links TRBV13 with TRBJ2-7; D not resolved. This CDR3 spans 12 amino acids. V lost 5 bases and J 7 bases, leaving 12 bases between the germline ends. The germline CDR1 and CDR2 sequences are PRHDT and FYEKMQ (reference sequence).

DNA of the CDR3: TGTGCCAGCAGTTGGGCGGGCAGAACTGAAGCTTTCTTT. Amino acids: CASSWAGRTEAFF. This chain links TRBV6-6 with TRBJ1-1, with unresolved D. Germline lookup yields CDR1 MNHNY and CDR2 SVGAGI (reference sequence). This CDR3 has 13 amino acids. Deletions cut 4 bases from V and 5 bases from J, with 11 bases between.

The chain carries TRBV27 and TRBJ2-2; D is possibly TRBD2 (6 bases). From germline, CDR1 is MNHEY and CDR2 SMNVEV (reference sequence). With 8 bases removed from V and 8 bases from J, the gap between germline ends came to 12 bases. This CDR3 contains 12 residues. In nucleotides, the CDR3 is TGTGCCAGCCGGATCCTAGCGGGGGAGCTGTTTTTT. As protein: CASRILAGELFF.

The genes are TRBV10-1 and TRBJ1-5; tentative D call: TRBD1 (6 bases). The CDR3 sequence is 13 residues long. Trimming pared 4 bases from V and 5 bases from J, leaving 9 bases between. Germline V gene sequence: CDR1 WNHNN, CDR2 SYGVQD (reference sequence). The CDR3 loop reads CASSAGVDQPQHF. Written as DNA, the CDR3 is TGCGCCAGCAGTGCAGGGGTAGATCAGCCCCAGCATTTT.

V gene TRBV29-1 combines with J gene TRBJ1-1; 9 nucleotides match TRBD1. This CDR3 is 17 amino acids long. Germline V gene lookup returns CDR1 SQVTM and CDR2 ANQGSEA. Trimming cost V 4 bases and J 1 base; bases outside gene matches: 13. The CDR3 loop reads CSVGGPRTGEGNTEAFF. The CDR3, as DNA: TGCAGCGTTGGAGGCCCCCGGACAGGGGAAGGGAACACTGAAGCTTTCTTT.

The chain couples TRBV9 to TRBJ2-2; maybe TRBD1 (5 bases). Germline V CDR1 and CDR2: SGDLS, YYNGEE. V was clipped by 0 bases and J by 3 bases, with 15 bases between them. This CDR3 has 17 residues. The CDR3 coding sequence is TGTGCCAGCAGCGTAGGTCTGGGGCCGCAGCACACCGGGGAGCTGTTTTTT. This encodes CASSVGLGPQHTGELFF.

The chain combines TRBV5-4 with TRBJ1-1; D gene ambiguous. The CDR3 totals 14 residues. V was shortened by 3 bases and J by 1 base, with 10 bases between the two germline ends. From germline, CDR1 is SGHNT and CDR2 YYREEE (reference sequence). The CDR3 DNA reads TGTGCCAGCAGCTCTGAAAACAGGAACACTGAAGCTTTCTTT. Translating gives CASSSENRNTEAFF.

V usage is TRBV29-1 and J usage is TRBJ1-6; TRBD1 might be the D (6 bases). Trimming took off 7 bases at V and 7 bases at J, with 17 bases between the two ends. This CDR3 region has 14 residues. CDR1 and CDR2 from the germline V gene are SQVTM and ANQGSEA. CDR3 sequence reads: CSAAGAGLNSPLHF. The CDR3 DNA follows: TGCAGCGCCGCGGGGGCAGGGTTGAATTCACCCCTCCACTTT.

This clone was observed a few times. The chain carries TRBV4-1 and TRBJ2-7, with 12 bases that match TRBD2. Germline V gene lookup returns CDR1 MGHRA and CDR2 YSYEKL. V was pared by 2 bases and J by 4 bases, with 6 bases of the junction left unmatched. The CDR3 contains 16 residues. CDR3 protein: CASSQLLAGGMYEQYF. In DNA, the CDR3 is TGCGCCAGCAGCCAATTACTAGCGGGGGGTATGTACGAGCAGTACTTC.

The chain combines TRBV10-3 with TRBJ2-3; 8 bases align to TRBD2. This CDR3 has 16 amino acids. Germline CDR1 reads ENHRY; CDR2 reads SYGVKD. With 4 bases clipped from V and 2 bases from J, the junction kept 8 bases outside the gene matches. CDR3 coding DNA: TGTGCCATCAGTGTTAACACGGGGGGGGCCACAGATACGCAGTATTTT. It is translated as CAISVNTGGATDTQYF.

V is TRBV5-4 and J is TRBJ2-3; D is undetermined. The CDR3 length is 15 residues. V was pared by 0 bases and J by 2 bases, with 10 bases between. The germline CDR1 and CDR2 sequences are SGHNT and YYREEE (reference sequence). The CDR3 DNA follows: TGTGCCAGCAGCTTGGCCAACTCGCTCACAGATACGCAGTATTTT. Its translation is CASSLANSLTDTQYF.

This chain uses TRBV7-2 with TRBJ2-3; D is unclear. CDR3 length: 12 residues. The germline V gene has CDR1 SGHTA and CDR2 FQGNSA. The V gene lost 5 bases and the J gene lost 5 bases, with 8 bases spanning the gap. CDR3 loop: CASSLAEDTQYF. The CDR3 DNA sequence: TGTGCCAGCAGCCTGGCGGAAGATACGCAGTATTTT.

The chain joins TRBV6-5 to TRBJ2-7; D is perhaps TRBD2 (5 bases). The CDR3 consists of 13 residues. Germline-derived CDR1 and CDR2 are MNHEY and SVGAGI. Trimming removed 0 bases from V and 5 bases from J, with 8 bases in between. The CDR3 nucleotides read TGTGCCAGCAGTTACTCGCGGGTGAACGAGCAGTACTTC. Translating it yields CASSYSRVNEQYF.

The chain couples TRBV9 to TRBJ1-5; D is possibly TRBD1 (5 bases). The CDR3 is 16 amino acids. Germline-derived CDR1 and CDR2 are SGDLS and YYNGEE. The germline V and J ends were trimmed by 0 bases and 9 bases, with 19 bases remaining between them. In nucleotides, the CDR3 is TGTGCCAGCAGCGTAGGAGAGTGGGGCTCGAAGGGGCCCCAGCATTTT. Protein product: CASSVGEWGSKGPQHF.